The entry below describes one T cell receptor beta chain. The antigen remains undetermined. This sample was included in a study of T cells in Graves' hyperthyroidism and ophthalmopathy. General observations from the study: Most expanded thyroid clonotypes above 0.001 recurred in blood.

Researchers defined stable Graves' hyperthyroidism as no ophthalmopathy progression within 18 months. RNA transcripts gave rise to amplified TCR beta CDR3 regions. An initial round of RT-PCR targeting the TCR CDR3 relied on the HTBI primer set. Using its own MiXCR run on the multiplex PCR reads, TCRdb lists one record per CDR3 protein. The sample lists fewer than 200,000 distinct CDR3 sequences, more than 15% seen once, with roughly 30% in the top ten. The CDR3 length is 16 residues. The V and J ends lost 2 bases and 0 bases, in that order; junction bases with no gene match: 7. Germline V CDR1 and CDR2: KGHSH, LQKENI.

The chain combines TRBV18 with TRBJ2-7; TRBD1 agrees at 7 bases. The source material was blood. This receptor was obtained from a woman aged 50 to 60 with Graves' hyperthyroidism. CDR3 nucleotides: TGTGCCAGCTCACCATGGGTAGGGGGCAGCTCCTACGAGCAGTACTTC. As protein: CASSPWVGGSSYEQYF. Drawing the rest from reference TRBV18 and TRBJ2-7, the complete variable domain is NAGVMQNPRHLVRRRGQEARLRCSPMKGHSHVYWYRQLPEEGLKFMVYLQKENIIDESGMPKERFSAEFPKEGPSILRIQQVVRGDSAAYFCASSPWVGGSSYEQYFGPGTRLTVT.